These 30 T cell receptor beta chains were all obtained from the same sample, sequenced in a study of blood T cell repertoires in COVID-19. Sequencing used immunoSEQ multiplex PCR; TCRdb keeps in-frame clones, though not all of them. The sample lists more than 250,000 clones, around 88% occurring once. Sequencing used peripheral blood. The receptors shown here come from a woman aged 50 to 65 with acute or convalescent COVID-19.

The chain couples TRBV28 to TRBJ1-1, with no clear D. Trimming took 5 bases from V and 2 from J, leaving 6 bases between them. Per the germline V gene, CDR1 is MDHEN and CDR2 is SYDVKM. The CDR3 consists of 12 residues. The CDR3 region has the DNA TGTGCCAGCAGTCTCGTAAACACTGAAGCTTTCTTT. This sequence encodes CASSLVNTEAFF.

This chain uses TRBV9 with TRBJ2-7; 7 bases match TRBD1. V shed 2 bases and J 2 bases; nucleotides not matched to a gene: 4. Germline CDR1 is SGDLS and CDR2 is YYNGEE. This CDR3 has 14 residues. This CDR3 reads CASSVGTAPYEQYF. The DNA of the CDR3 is TGTGCCAGCAGCGTCGGGACAGCCCCCTACGAGCAGTACTTC.

The CDR3 region has the DNA TGTGCCAGCAGCTTAGGGCAGAATTACGAGCAGTACTTC. It yields the protein CASSLGQNYEQYF. The V call is TRBV7-9, the J call TRBJ2-7; no reliable D call. Germline loops: CDR1 SEHNR, CDR2 FQNEAQ (reference sequence). The CDR3 is 13 residues long. V was trimmed by 1 base and J by 4 bases, leaving 8 bases between them.

CDR3 nucleotides: TGTGCCAGCAGGGCGGAGTTCTATGGCTACACCTTC. Its protein is CASRAEFYGYTF. This chain connects TRBV6-5 to TRBJ1-2; no reliable D call. The CDR3 is 12 amino acids. Trimming cost V 6 bases and J 4 bases, with 9 bases left between them. Germline CDR1 is MNHEY and CDR2 is SVGAGI.

CDR3: CSARAGDEQYF. Written as DNA, the CDR3 is TGCAGTGCTAGAGCGGGGGACGAGCAGTACTTC. This chain joins TRBV20-1 and TRBJ2-7; D may be TRBD2 (6 bases). Trimming stripped 1 base from V and 5 bases from J, with 6 bases between. Per the germline V gene, CDR1 is DFQATT and CDR2 is SNEGSKA (reference sequence). The CDR3 covers 11 residues.

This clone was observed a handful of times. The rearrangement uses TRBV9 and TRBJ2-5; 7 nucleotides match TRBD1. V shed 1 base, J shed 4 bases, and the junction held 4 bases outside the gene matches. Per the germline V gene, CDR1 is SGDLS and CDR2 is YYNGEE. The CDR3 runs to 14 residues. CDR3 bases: TGTGCCAGCAGCGTATCGACAGGGTCAGAGACCCAGTACTTC. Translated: CASSVSTGSETQYF.

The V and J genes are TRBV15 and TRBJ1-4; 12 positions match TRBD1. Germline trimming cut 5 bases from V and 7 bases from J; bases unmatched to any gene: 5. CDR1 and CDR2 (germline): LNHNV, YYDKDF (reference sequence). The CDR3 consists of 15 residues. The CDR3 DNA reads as TGTGCCACCAGCGGACCGGGACAGGGGGCTGAAAAACTGTTTTTT. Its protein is CATSGPGQGAEKLFF.

The CDR3 loop reads CASSIEASGTYYEQYF. In DNA form, the CDR3 reads TGTGCCAGTAGTATAGAGGCTAGCGGGACCTACTACGAGCAGTACTTC. J is TRBJ2-7 and V is TRBV19; 9 bases are shared with TRBD2. Germline V gives CDR1 LNHDA, CDR2 SQIVND (reference sequence). This CDR3 spans 16 amino acids. The J segment lost 3 bases and the V segment lost 0 bases, leaving 6 bases of the junction unmatched.

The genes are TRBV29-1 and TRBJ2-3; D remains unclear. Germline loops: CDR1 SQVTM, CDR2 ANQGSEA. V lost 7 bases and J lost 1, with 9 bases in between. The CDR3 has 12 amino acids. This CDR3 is CSAATGTDTQYF. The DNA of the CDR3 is TGCAGCGCCGCCACGGGCACAGATACGCAGTATTTT.

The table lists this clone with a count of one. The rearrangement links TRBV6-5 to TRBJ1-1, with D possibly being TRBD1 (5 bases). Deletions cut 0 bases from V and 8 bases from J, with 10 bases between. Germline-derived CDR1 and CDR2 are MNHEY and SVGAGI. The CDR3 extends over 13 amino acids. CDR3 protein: CASSYSDSLEAFF. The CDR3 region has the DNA TGTGCCAGCAGTTACTCAGACAGTTTAGAAGCTTTCTTT.

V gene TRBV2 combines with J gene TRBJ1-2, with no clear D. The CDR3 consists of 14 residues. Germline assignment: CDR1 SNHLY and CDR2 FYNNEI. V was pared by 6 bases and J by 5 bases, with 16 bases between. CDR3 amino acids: CASRDDTRIYGYTF. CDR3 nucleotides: TGTGCCAGCAGGGATGACACGCGTATTTATGGCTACACCTTC.

CDR3 nucleotide sequence: TGTGCCAGCAAAATAGCGGGATCCTACGAGCAGTACTTC. The encoded protein is CASKIAGSYEQYF. This rearrangement joins TRBV28 to TRBJ2-7, with 8 bases aligning to TRBD2. The germline V gene has CDR1 MDHEN and CDR2 SYDVKM. CDR3 length equals 13 residues. V was clipped by 7 bases and J by 1 base; unmatched bases: 3.

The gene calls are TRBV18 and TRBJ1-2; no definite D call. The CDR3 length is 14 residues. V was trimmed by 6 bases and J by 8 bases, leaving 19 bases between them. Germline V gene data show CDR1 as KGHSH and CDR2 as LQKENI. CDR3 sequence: CASSRAGWLNGYTF. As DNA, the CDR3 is TGTGCCAGCTCGCGGGCGGGATGGTTGAACGGCTACACCTTC.

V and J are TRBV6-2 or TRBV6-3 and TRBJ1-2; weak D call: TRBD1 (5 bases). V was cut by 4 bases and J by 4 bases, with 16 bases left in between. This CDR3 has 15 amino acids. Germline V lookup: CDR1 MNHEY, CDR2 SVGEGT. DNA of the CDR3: TGTGCCAGCAGTTCGGGGGTTGGAGGGCGCTATGGCTACACCTTC. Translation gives CASSSGVGGRYGYTF.

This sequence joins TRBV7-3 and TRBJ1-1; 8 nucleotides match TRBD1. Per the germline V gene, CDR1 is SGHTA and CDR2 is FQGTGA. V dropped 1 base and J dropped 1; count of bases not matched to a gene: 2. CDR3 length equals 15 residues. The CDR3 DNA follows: TGTGCCAGCAGCTTAAGTACAGGGGGGAACACTGAAGCTTTCTTT. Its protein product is CASSLSTGGNTEAFF.

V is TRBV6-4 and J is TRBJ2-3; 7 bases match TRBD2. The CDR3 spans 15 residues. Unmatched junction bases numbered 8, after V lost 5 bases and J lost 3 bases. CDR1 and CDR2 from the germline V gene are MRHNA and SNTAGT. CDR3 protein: CASSLLAPETDTQYF. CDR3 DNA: TGTGCCAGCAGTTTACTAGCGCCCGAGACAGATACGCAGTATTTT.

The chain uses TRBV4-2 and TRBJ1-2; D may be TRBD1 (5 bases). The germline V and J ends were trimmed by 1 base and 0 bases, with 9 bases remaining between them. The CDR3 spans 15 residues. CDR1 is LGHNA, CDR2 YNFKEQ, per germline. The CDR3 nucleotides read TGTGCCAGCAGCCAAGTCACAGGCACTAACTATGGCTACACCTTC. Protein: CASSQVTGTNYGYTF.

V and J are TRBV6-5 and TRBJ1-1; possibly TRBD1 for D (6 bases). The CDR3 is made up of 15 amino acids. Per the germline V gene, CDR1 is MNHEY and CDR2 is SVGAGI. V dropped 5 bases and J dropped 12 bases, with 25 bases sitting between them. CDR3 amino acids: CASSTPSTGRLISFF. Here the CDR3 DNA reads TGTGCCAGCAGTACCCCGTCAACAGGGCGGCTGATATCTTTCTTT.

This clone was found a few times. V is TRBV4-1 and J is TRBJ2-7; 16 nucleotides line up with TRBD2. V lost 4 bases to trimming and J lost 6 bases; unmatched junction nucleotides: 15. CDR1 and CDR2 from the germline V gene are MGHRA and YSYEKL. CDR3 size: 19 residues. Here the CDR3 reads CASSPTAGTSGRAVFEQYF. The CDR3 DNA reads TGCGCCAGCAGCCCGACCGCCGGGACTAGCGGGAGGGCCGTCTTCGAGCAGTACTTC.

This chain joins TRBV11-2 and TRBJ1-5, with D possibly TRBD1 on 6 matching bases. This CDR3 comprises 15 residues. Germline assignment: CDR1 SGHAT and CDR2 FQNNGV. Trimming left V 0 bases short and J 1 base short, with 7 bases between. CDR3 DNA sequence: TGTGCCAGCAGCTTAGACGGACAGAGCAATCAGCCCCAGCATTTT. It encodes CASSLDGQSNQPQHF.

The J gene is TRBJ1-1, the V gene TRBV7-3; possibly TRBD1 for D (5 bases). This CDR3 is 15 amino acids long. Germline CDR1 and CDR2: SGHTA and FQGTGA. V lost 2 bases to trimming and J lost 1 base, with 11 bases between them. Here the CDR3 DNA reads TGTGCCAGCAGCTTAGCAAGGCAGGGGAACACTGAAGCTTTCTTT. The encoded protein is CASSLARQGNTEAFF.

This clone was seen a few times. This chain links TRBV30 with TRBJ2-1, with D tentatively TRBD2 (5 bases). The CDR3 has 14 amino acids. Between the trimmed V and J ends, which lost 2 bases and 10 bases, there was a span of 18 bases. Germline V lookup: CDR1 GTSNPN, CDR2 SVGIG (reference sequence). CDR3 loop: CAWSQVGRLYEQFF. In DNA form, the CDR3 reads TGTGCCTGGAGTCAGGTGGGGAGATTGTACGAGCAGTTCTTC.

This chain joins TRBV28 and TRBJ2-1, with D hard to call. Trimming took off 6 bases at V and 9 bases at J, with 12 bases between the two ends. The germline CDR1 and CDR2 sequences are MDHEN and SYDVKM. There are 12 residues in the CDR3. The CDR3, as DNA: TGTGCCAGCAGGGCGCTAGTTAGTGAGCAGTTCTTC. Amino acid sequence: CASRALVSEQFF.

The CDR3, as DNA: TGTGCCAGCAGCTCCACTCGGACTAGCGGGAGGATGGAGACCCAGTACTTC. It yields the protein CASSSTRTSGRMETQYF. V usage is TRBV7-8 and J usage is TRBJ2-5; TRBD2 matches 14 bases. V lost 4 bases and J lost 5; bases outside the gene matches: 9. The CDR3 totals 17 residues. Germline assignment: CDR1 SGHVS and CDR2 FQNEAQ.

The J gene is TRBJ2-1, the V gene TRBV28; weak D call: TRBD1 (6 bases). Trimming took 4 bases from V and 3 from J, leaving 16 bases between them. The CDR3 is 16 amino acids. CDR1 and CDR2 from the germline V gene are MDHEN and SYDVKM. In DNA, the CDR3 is TGTGCCAGCAGTTCCCCAGGGGTCGTTAGCTACAATGAGCAGTTCTTC. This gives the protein CASSSPGVVSYNEQFF. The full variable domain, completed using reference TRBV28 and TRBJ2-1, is DVKVTQSSRYLVKRTGEKVFLECVQDMDHENMFWYRQDPGLGLRLIYFSYDVKMKEKGDIPEGYSVSREKKERFSLILESASTNQTSMYLCASSSPGVVSYNEQFFGPGTRLTVL.

Written as DNA, the CDR3 is TGTGCCAGCAACCTACAGGGCCCCGCTAGCACAGATACGCAGTATTTT. Protein product: CASNLQGPASTDTQYF. The rearrangement uses TRBV2 and TRBJ2-3; TRBD1 is a possible D gene (6 bases). The CDR3 is 16 residues long. V lost 7 bases and J lost 0, with 17 bases in between. Germline loops: CDR1 SNHLY, CDR2 FYNNEI.

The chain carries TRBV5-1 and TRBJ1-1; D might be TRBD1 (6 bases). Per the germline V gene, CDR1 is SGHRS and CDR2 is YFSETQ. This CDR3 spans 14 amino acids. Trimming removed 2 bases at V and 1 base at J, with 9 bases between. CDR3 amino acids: CASSLRGANTEAFF. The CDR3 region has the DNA TGCGCCAGCAGCTTACGGGGGGCGAACACTGAAGCTTTCTTT.

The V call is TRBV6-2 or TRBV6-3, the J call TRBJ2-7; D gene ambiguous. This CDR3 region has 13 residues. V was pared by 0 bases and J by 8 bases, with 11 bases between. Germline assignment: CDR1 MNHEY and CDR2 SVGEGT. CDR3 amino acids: CASSYSLGDKQYF. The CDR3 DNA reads TGTGCCAGCAGTTACTCTTTGGGTGACAAGCAGTACTTC.

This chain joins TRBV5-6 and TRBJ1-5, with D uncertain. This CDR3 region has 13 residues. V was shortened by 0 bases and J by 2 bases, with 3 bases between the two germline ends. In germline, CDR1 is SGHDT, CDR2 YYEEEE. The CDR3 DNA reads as TGTGCCAGCAGCTTGGTAGGCAATCAGCCCCAGCATTTT. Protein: CASSLVGNQPQHF.

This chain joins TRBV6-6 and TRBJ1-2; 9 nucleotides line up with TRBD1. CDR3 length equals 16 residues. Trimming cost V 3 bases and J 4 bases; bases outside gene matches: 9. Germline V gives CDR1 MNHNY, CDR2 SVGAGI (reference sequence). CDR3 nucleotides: TGTGCCAGCAGTTATAGGGGACAGGGAGCAGCCTATGGCTACACCTTC. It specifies CASSYRGQGAAYGYTF.